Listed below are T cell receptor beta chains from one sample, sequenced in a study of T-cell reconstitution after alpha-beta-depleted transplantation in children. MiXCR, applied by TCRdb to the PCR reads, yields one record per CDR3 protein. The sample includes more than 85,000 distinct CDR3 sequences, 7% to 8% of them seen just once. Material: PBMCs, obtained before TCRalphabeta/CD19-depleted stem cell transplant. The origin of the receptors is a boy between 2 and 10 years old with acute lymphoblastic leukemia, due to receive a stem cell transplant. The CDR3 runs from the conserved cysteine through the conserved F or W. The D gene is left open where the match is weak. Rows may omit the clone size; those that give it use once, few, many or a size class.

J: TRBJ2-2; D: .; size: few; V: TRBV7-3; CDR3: CASSPEPTGELFF; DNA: TGTGCCAGCAGCCCAGAGCCCACCGGGGAGCTGTTTTTT
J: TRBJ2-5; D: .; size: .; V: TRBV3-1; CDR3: CASRWGRGPQETQYF; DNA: TGTGCCAGCCGGTGGGGGCGGGGGCCCCAAGAGACCCAGTACTTC
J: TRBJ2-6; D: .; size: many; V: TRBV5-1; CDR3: CASTDSGANVLTF; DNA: TGCGCCAGTACAGACTCTGGGGCCAACGTCCTGACTTTC
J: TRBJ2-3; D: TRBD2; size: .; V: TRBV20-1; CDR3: CSARWGGGAIDTQYF; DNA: TGCAGTGCTAGATGGGGCGGGGGGGCAATAGATACGCAGTATTTT
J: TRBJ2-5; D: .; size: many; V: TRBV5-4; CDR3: CASSFSGAGETQYF; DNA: TGTGCCAGCAGCTTCTCCGGGGCTGGGGAGACCCAGTACTTC
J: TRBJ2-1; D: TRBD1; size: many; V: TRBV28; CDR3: CASRTGGFVNEQFF; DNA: TGTGCCAGCAGGACAGGGGGCTTTGTCAATGAGCAGTTCTTC
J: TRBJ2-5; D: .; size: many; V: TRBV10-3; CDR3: CASGRQETQYF; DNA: TGTGCATCAGGGAGGCAAGAGACCCAGTACTTC
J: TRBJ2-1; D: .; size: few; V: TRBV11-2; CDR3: CASSFDRTSIPNEQFF; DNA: TGTGCCAGCAGCTTTGATCGGACTTCCATCCCTAATGAGCAGTTCTTC
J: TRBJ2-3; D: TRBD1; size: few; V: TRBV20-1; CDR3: CSARDRTGVTDTQYF; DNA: TGCAGTGCTAGAGACCGGACAGGGGTAACAGATACGCAGTATTTT
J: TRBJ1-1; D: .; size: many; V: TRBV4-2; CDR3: CASSQSRGGTEAFF; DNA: TGTGCCAGCAGCCAAAGTCGCGGTGGCACTGAAGCTTTCTTT
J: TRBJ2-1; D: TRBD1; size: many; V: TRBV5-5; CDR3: CASSLTGARYNEQFF; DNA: TGTGCCAGCAGCTTAACAGGGGCCCGCTACAATGAGCAGTTCTTC
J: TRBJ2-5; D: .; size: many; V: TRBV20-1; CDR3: CSAQGGGETQYF; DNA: TGCAGTGCTCAAGGGGGGGGGGAGACCCAGTACTTC
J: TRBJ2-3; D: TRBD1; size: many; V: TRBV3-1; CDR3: CASSQDPPGRGTDTQYF; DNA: TGTGCCAGCAGCCAAGACCCGCCGGGCAGGGGGACAGATACGCAGTATTTT
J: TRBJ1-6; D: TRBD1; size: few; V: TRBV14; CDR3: CASSHLQGSSYNSPLHF; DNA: TGTGCCAGCAGCCATTTACAGGGGAGCTCCTATAATTCACCCCTCCACTTT
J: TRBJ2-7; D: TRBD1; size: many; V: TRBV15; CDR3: CATSRDRDPTGEQYF; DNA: TGTGCCACCAGCAGGGACAGGGACCCGACGGGGGAGCAGTACTTC
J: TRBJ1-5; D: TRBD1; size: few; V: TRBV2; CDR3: CASRGQVGQPQHF; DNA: TGTGCCAGCAGGGGACAGGTGGGGCAGCCCCAGCATTTT
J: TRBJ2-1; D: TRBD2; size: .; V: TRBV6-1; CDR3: CASSVTSGGVYNEQFF; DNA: TGTGCCAGCAGTGTAACTAGCGGGGGGGTATACAATGAGCAGTTCTTC
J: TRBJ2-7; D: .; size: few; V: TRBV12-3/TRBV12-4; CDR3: CASSYKGWGEQYF; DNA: TGTGCCAGCAGTTATAAGGGTTGGGGCGAGCAGTACTTC
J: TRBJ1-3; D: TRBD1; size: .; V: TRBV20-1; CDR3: CSARGDRGGGNTIYF; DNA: TGCAGTGCTAGAGGGGACAGGGGAGGAGGAAACACCATATATTTT
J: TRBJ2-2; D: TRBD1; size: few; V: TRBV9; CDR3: CASSVGGTGANTGELFF; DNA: TGTGCCAGCAGCGTAGGTGGGACAGGGGCGAACACCGGGGAGCTGTTTTTT
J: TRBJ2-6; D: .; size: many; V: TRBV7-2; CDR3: CASSLGGTGANVLTF; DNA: TGTGCCAGCAGCTTAGGCGGTACCGGGGCCAACGTCCTGACTTTC
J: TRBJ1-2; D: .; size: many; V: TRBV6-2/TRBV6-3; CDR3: CASTQRGSANYGYTF; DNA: TGTGCCAGCACCCAACGGGGATCGGCTAACTATGGCTACACCTTC
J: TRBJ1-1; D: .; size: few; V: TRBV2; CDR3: CTIWPDSSTEAFF; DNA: TGTACCATCTGGCCAGACAGCAGCACTGAAGCTTTCTTT
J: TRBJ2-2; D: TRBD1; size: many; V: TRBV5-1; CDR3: CASSLAQGAGTGELFF; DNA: TGCGCCAGCAGCTTGGCACAGGGGGCCGGCACCGGGGAGCTGTTTTTT
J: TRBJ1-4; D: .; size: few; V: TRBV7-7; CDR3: CASNPALDRATNEKLFF; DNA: TGTGCTAGCAACCCCGCGCTGGACCGTGCAACTAATGAAAAACTGTTTTTT
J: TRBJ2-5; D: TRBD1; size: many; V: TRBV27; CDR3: CASSLTGGWETQYF; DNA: TGTGCCAGCAGCTTAACAGGGGGCTGGGAGACCCAGTACTTC
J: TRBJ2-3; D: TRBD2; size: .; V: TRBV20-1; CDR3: CSATGLAGVKREKTSTDTQYF; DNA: TGCAGTGCCACGGGACTAGCGGGGGTCAAGAGGGAGAAGACTAGCACAGATACGCAGTATTTT
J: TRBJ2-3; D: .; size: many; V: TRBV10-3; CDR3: CAISLAMEDTQYF; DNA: TGTGCCATCAGTCTAGCGATGGAAGATACGCAGTATTTT
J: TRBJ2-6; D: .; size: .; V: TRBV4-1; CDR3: CASSQDPGPAGANVLTF; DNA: TGCGCCAGCAGCCAAGATCCGGGCCCGGCTGGGGCCAACGTCCTGACTTTC
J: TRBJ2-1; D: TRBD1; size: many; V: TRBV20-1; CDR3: CSVPGTGDREQFF; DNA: TGCAGTGTCCCCGGGACAGGGGATCGAGAGCAGTTCTTC
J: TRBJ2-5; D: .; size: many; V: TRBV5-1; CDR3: CASRRQTQYF; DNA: TGCGCCAGCAGACGGCAGACCCAGTACTTC
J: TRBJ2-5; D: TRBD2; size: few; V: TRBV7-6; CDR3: CASSLVLAGKETQYF; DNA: TGTGCCAGCAGCTTAGTACTAGCGGGGAAGGAGACCCAGTACTTC
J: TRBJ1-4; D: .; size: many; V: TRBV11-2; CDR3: CASSLVAGAFEKLFF; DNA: TGTGCCAGCAGCTTAGTGGCGGGGGCGTTTGAAAAACTGTTTTTT
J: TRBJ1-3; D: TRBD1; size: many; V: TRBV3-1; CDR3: CASSSRAGGTIYF; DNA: TGTGCCAGCAGCTCCCGGGCAGGGGGCACCATATATTTT
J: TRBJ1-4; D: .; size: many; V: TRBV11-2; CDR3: CASSLSPGQNFLSTNEKLFF; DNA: TGTGCCAGCAGCTTATCCCCAGGGCAGAACTTCCTTTCAACTAATGAAAAACTGTTTTTT
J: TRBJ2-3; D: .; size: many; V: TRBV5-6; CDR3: CASSLLWRSTDTQYF; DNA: TGTGCCAGCAGCTTGCTGTGGCGGAGCACAGATACGCAGTATTTT
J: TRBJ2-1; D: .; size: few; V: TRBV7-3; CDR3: CASSPYLGNEQFF; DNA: TGTGCCAGCAGCCCATACTTAGGAAATGAGCAGTTCTTC
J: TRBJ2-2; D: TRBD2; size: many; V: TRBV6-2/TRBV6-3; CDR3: CASSYQRTSGGVNTGELFF; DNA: TGTGCCAGCAGTTACCAACGGACTAGCGGGGGCGTAAACACCGGGGAGCTGTTTTTT
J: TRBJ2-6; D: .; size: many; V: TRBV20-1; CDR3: CSAREGAGANVLTF; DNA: TGCAGTGCTAGGGAGGGGGCTGGGGCCAACGTCCTGACTTTC
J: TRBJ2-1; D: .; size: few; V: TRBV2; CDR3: CASSKTWGGGYNEQFF; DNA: TGTGCCAGCAGCAAAACCTGGGGGGGCGGCTACAATGAGCAGTTCTTC
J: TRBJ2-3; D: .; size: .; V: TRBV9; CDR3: CASSAPSTASTDTQYF; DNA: TGTGCCAGCAGTGCTCCCTCGACGGCTAGCACAGATACGCAGTATTTT
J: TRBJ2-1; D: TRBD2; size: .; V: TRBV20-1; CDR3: CSAERRRQRGYEQFF; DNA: TGCAGTGCTGAGCGGCGTCGGCAGCGGGGCTATGAGCAGTTCTTC
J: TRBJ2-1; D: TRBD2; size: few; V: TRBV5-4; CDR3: CASTLGGAGVNNEQFF; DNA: TGTGCCAGCACCCTCGGGGGAGCGGGGGTTAACAATGAGCAGTTCTTC
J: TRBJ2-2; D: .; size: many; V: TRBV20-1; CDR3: CSAFDPRSNTGELFF; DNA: TGCAGTGCTTTCGACCCACGATCGAACACCGGGGAGCTGTTTTTT
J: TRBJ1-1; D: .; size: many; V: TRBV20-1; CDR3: CSARGAGFYTEAFF; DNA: TGCAGTGCTAGAGGTGCTGGGTTTTACACTGAAGCTTTCTTT
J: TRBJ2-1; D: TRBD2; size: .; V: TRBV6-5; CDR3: CASSYSGRSPYNEQFF; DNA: TGTGCCAGCAGTTACTCCGGGAGGTCCCCCTACAATGAGCAGTTCTTC
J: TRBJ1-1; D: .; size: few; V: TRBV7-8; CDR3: CASSLRDGTEAFF; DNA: TGTGCCAGCAGCTTAAGGGATGGTACTGAAGCTTTCTTT
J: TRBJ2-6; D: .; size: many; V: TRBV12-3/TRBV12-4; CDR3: CASSLASFTGANVLTF; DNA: TGTGCCAGCAGTTTAGCATCTTTCACTGGGGCCAACGTCCTGACTTTC
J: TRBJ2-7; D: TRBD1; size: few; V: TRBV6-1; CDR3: CASSRPGTGVWDEQYF; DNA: TGTGCCAGCAGCCGACCCGGGACAGGGGTTTGGGACGAGCAGTACTTC
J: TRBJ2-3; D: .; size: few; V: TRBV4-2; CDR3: CASSLTGYGTDTQYF; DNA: TGTGCCAGCAGCCTAACAGGGTACGGCACAGATACGCAGTATTTT
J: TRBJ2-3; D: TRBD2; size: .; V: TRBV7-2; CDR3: CASSTHSGGGTDTQYF; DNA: TGTGCCAGCAGCACCCATAGCGGGGGGGGCACAGATACGCAGTATTTT
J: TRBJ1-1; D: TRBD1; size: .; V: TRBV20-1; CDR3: CSARQGASDTEAFF; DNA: TGCAGTGCTAGGCAGGGGGCGTCGGACACTGAAGCTTTCTTT
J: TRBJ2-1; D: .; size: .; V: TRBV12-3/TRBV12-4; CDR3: CASSSDRSYNEQFF; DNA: TGTGCCAGCAGTTCGGACCGCTCCTACAATGAGCAGTTCTTC
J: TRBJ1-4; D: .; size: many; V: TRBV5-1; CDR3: CASRRGTTNEKLFF; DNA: TGCGCCAGCAGGAGGGGGACAACTAATGAAAAACTGTTTTTT
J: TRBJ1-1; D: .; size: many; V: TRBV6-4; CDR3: CASKEWVEDTEAFF; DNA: TGTGCCAGCAAAGAATGGGTGGAGGACACTGAAGCTTTCTTT
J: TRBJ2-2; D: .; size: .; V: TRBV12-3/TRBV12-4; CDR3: CASRLGGGAGELFF; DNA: TGTGCCAGCAGGCTGGGGGGCGGGGCCGGGGAGCTGTTTTTT
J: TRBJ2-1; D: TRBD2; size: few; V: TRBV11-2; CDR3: CASSRRGGLTYNEQFF; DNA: TGTGCCAGCAGCCGGCGGGGGGGCCTCACCTACAATGAGCAGTTCTTC